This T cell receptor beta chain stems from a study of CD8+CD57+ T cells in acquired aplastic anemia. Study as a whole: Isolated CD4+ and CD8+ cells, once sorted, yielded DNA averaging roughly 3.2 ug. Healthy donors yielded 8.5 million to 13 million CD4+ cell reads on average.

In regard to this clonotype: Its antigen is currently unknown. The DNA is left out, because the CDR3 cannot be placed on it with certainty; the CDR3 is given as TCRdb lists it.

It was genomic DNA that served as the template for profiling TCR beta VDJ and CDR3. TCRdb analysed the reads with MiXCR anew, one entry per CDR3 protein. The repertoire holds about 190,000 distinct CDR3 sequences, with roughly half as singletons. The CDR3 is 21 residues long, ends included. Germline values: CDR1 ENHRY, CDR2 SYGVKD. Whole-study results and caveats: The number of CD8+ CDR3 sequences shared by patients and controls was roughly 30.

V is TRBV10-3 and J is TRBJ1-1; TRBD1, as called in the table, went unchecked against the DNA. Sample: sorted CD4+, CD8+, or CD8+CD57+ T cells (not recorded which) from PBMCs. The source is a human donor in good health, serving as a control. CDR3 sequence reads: CAIQGGRGETQYFGPGTEAFF.